Described below is a single T cell receptor (beta chain) sequence and its context. Its antigen is not identified. These data originate in a study of blood T cells in healthy people across ages. Findings of the study overall: The study regarded diversity estimates from one million T cells as underestimates. PBMCs were not sorted, which prevented a conclusive comparison of naive versus antigen-experienced cells. Possibly, changes in expanded clonotypes were confounded because donor CMV status was unknown.

Each donor's blood draw was approximately 10 milliliters of peripheral blood. This CDR3 comprises 18 residues. Germline V lookup: CDR1 MNHEY, CDR2 SVGAGI. V shed 4 bases and J 2 bases; nucleotides not matched to a gene: 14. A sample-barcoded 5' primer and a J-beta primer mix were used in a second PCR of roughly 7 to 11 cycles. Each CDR3 protein is one row after TCRdb ran MiXCR on the 5' RACE reads. The sample records 1.5 million or so distinct CDR3 sequences, 35% to 45% being singletons. This TCR derives from a woman younger than 35 in good health. This rearrangement joins TRBV6-5 to TRBJ2-3; TRBD2 matches at 8 bases. The sequencing input was blood. CDR3 amino acids: CASSSPLGRLANTDTQYF. Written as DNA, the CDR3 is TGTGCCAGCAGTTCTCCCCTCGGCCGACTAGCGAACACAGATACGCAGTATTTT.